Listed here are 9 T cell receptor beta chains from one sample, sequenced in a study of metastatic and nonmetastatic thyroid tumors. With MiXCR, TCRdb called clones anew from the PCR reads. The table shows about 35,000 clones, with roughly 19% occurring only once. Patients were all untreated before their thyroid surgery. Sequencing input: blood. The receptors derive from a male donor with papillary thyroid cancer or a benign thyroid nodule (not recorded which). Some clones in this sample may be carry-over from other donors' samples.

This clone showed up many times. The chain links TRBV4-1 to TRBJ2-2, with D possibly matching TRBD1 (6 bases). V was shortened by 0 bases and J by 6 bases, with 14 bases between the two germline ends. This CDR3 has 16 residues. Germline V gene data show CDR1 as MGHRA and CDR2 as YSYEKL. The CDR3 reads CASSQENRVGSGELFF. The CDR3 DNA sequence: TGCGCCAGCAGCCAAGAAAACAGGGTCGGTTCCGGGGAGCTGTTTTTT.

Ten or more counts support this clone. V usage is TRBV25-1 and J usage is TRBJ1-4; tentative D call: TRBD1 (6 bases). The CDR3 sequence is 13 residues long. Trimming cost V 10 bases and J 3 bases, with 12 bases left between them. Germline-derived CDR1 and CDR2 are MGHDK and SYGVNS. CDR3 residues: CATGDTSNEKLFF. The CDR3 DNA is TGTGCCACAGGGGACACTTCTAATGAAAAACTGTTTTTT. Complete variable domain (other parts from reference TRBV25-1 and TRBJ1-4): EADIYQTPRYLVIGTGKKITLECSQTMGHDKMYWYQQDPGMELHLIHYSYGVNSTEKGDLSSESTVSRIRTEHFPLTLESARPSHTSQYLCATGDTSNEKLFFGSGTQLSVL.

This clone was counted many times. The J gene is TRBJ1-3, the V gene TRBV20-1; D not resolved. The CDR3 totals 14 residues. V was cut by 0 bases and J by 0 bases, with 6 bases left in between. Germline CDR1 is DFQATT and CDR2 is SNEGSKA (reference sequence). The CDR3, as DNA: TGCAGTGCTAGAGAAGTCAACTCTGGAAACACCATATATTTT. Amino acid sequence: CSAREVNSGNTIYF.

The genes are TRBV6-2 or TRBV6-3 and TRBJ2-7; 7 bases match TRBD2. The trim removed 4 bases at V and 0 bases at J, leaving 12 bases unmatched. This CDR3 is built from 17 residues. The germline V gene encodes CDR1 MNHEY and CDR2 SVGEGT. The CDR3 here is CASSSAPGLRSSYEQYF. In DNA, the CDR3 is TGTGCCAGCAGTTCCGCTCCGGGACTAAGGAGCTCCTACGAGCAGTACTTC.

A word on this clone: This sequence may be a read error, since a much larger clone differs from it by one base. Other nucleotide sequences in the sample specify the same CDR3. The CDR3 sequence: CASSVGRGRRGYTF. The CDR3 DNA is TGTGCCAGCAGTGTCGGCAGGGGGCGACGCGGCTACACCTTC. The V and J genes are TRBV9 and TRBJ1-2, with TRBD1 matching 8 bases. Germline values: CDR1 SGDLS, CDR2 YYNGEE. The CDR3 is 14 amino acids. V lost 5 bases and J lost 8; bases outside the gene matches: 11. The entire variable domain, with the rest obtained from reference TRBV9 and TRBJ1-2, is as follows: DSGVTQTPKHLITATGQRVTLRCSPRSGDLSVYWYQQSLDQGLQFLIQYYNGEERAKGNILERFSAQQFPDLHSELNLSSLELGDSALYFCASSVGRGRRGYTFGSGTRLTVV.

This clone was recorded many times. CDR3 nucleotides: TGTGCCAGCAGCAGAACCGGGACCCCTAAGAGGGATACGCAGTATTTT. Amino acids: CASSRTGTPKRDTQYF. This chain joins TRBV5-5 and TRBJ2-3, with D tentatively TRBD1 or TRBD2 (5 bases each). Trimming took off 4 bases at V and 6 bases at J, with 21 bases between the two ends. Per germline, CDR1 SGHKS and CDR2 YYEKEE (reference sequence). The CDR3 contains 16 residues.

This clone is medium-sized within its sample. This chain joins TRBV6-4 and TRBJ2-2; D could derive from TRBD1 or TRBD2 (5 bases each). The CDR3 loop spans 14 amino acids. Trimming shortened V by 4 bases and J by 6 bases, and 12 bases separated the two germline ends. The germline V gene encodes CDR1 MRHNA and CDR2 SNTAGT. The chain's CDR3 is CASSAGAEAGELFF. The CDR3 DNA follows: TGTGCCAGCAGTGCCGGGGCTGAGGCCGGGGAGCTGTTTTTT.

CDR3 sequence: CASREGQVETQYF. The CDR3 DNA reads TGCGCCAGCAGAGAGGGACAGGTAGAGACCCAGTATTTT. The chain couples TRBV5-1 to TRBJ2-3; 8 nucleotides agree with TRBD1. The CDR3 is 13 amino acids. The V segment lost 5 bases and the J segment 12 bases; nucleotides outside the gene matches: 11. In germline, CDR1 is SGHRS, CDR2 YFSETQ.

In its sample, this clone was seen many times. Other nucleotide sequences in the sample specify the same CDR3. The CDR3 DNA sequence: TGTGCCTGGAGTGGACAGTATGAAAAACTGTTTTTT. Its protein is CAWSGQYEKLFF. The chain couples TRBV30 to TRBJ1-4; a weak D match, TRBD1 (5 bases). The V gene lost 1 base and the J gene lost 6 bases, with 6 bases spanning the gap. Per the germline V gene, CDR1 is GTSNPN and CDR2 is SVGIG (reference sequence). The CDR3 has 12 amino acids. Variable domain in full (rest from reference TRBV30 and TRBJ1-4): SQTIHQWPATLVQPVGSPLSLECTVEGTSNPNLYWYRQAAGRGLQLLFYSVGIGQISSEVPQNLSASRPQDRQFILSSKKLLLSDSGFYLCAWSGQYEKLFFGSGTQLSVL.